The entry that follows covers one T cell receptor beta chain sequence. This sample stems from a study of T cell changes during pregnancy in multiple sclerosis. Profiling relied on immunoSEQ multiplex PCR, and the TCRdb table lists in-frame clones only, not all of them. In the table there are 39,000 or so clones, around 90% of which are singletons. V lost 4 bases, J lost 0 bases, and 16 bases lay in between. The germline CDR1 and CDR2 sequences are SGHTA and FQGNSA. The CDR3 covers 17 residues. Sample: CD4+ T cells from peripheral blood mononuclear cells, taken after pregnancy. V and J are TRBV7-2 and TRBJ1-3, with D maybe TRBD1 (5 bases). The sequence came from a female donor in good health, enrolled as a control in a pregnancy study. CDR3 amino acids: CASSSKGGAVSGNTIYF. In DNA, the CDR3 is TGTGCCAGCAGCTCCAAGGGTGGGGCGGTCTCTGGAAACACCATATATTTT.